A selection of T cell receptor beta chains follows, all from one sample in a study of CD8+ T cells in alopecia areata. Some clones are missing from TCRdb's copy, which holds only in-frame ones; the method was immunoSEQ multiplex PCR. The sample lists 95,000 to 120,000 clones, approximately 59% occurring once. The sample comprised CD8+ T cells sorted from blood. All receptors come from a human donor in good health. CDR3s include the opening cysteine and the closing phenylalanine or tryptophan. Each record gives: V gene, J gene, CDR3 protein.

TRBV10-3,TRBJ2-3,CAISELWTSANTQYF
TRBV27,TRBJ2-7,CASSLSWGPYEQYF
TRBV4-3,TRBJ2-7,CASSHGDRGYEQYF
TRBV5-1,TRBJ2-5,CASSFHRGPETQYF
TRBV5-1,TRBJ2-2,CASSSWTSGETGELFF
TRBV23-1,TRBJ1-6,CASSQSPGLGSPLHF
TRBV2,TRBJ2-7,CASSDPRGPSYEQYF
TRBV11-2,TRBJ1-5,CASSDTGGEFEPQHF
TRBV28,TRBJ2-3,CASSFWTGGFPDTQYF
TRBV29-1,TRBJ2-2,CSVDGGAAGELFF